Below, 19 T cell receptor beta chains from the same sample are listed, as sequenced in a study of blood T cell repertoires in COVID-19. Clones were sequenced by immunoSEQ multiplex PCR, and TCRdb holds only the in-frame ones, with some missing. Of approximately 77,000 clones in the sample, approximately 85% were seen once. The sample comprised peripheral blood. These receptors all stem from a man between 50 and 59 years old with COVID-19, enrolled during active disease.

The chain carries TRBV7-2 and TRBJ2-3; tentative D call: TRBD1 (5 bases). From germline, CDR1 is SGHTA and CDR2 FQGNSA. Trimming cost V 2 bases and J 6 bases, with 6 bases left between them. This CDR3 has 12 residues. The CDR3 sequence: CASSLSGDTQYF. The CDR3 DNA sequence: TGTGCCAGCAGCTTATCAGGGGATACGCAGTATTTT.

CDR3 loop: CASRRQGNTGELFF. The DNA of the CDR3 is TGTGCCAGCAGAAGACAGGGGAACACCGGGGAGCTGTTTTTT. The chain recombines TRBV6-5 with TRBJ2-2; 7 bases line up with TRBD1. The junction had 2 bases not matched to a gene; V was cut back by 6 bases and J by 1 base. This CDR3 comprises 14 residues. Germline V gene lookup returns CDR1 MNHEY and CDR2 SVGAGI.

The chain joins TRBV28 to TRBJ1-2; a possible D gene is TRBD1 (5 bases). The CDR3 runs to 15 residues. The germline CDR1 and CDR2 sequences are MDHEN and SYDVKM. The germline V and J ends were trimmed by 7 bases and 4 bases, with 19 bases remaining between them. The CDR3 is CASKWGTAQPYGYTF. The CDR3 nucleotides are TGTGCCAGCAAGTGGGGCACAGCACAACCCTATGGCTACACCTTC.

The chain couples TRBV10-3 to TRBJ1-6; D is unresolved. V lost 2 bases and J 7 bases, leaving 9 bases between the germline ends. CDR1 is ENHRY and CDR2 is SYGVKD in the germline V gene. The CDR3 has 14 residues. CDR3 coding DNA: TGTGCCATCAGTGAGGAGGCCGGAAATTCACCCCTCCACTTT. Translation: CAISEEAGNSPLHF.

This clone was recorded once. This chain links TRBV19 with TRBJ2-1; tentative D call: TRBD2 (5 bases). The V gene's germline CDR1 is LNHDA and CDR2 SQIVND (reference sequence). V was clipped by 0 bases and J by 7 bases, with 10 bases between them. This CDR3 comprises 14 residues. Here the CDR3 reads CASSIEGGWNEQFF. CDR3 DNA: TGTGCCAGTAGTATAGAAGGCGGGTGGAATGAGCAGTTCTTC.

The V gene is TRBV6-6, the J gene TRBJ1-5; D uncertain. The CDR3 consists of 15 residues. V dropped 3 bases and J dropped 3 bases, with 12 bases sitting between them. CDR1 is MNHNY, CDR2 SVGAGI, per germline (reference sequence). The CDR3 sequence: CASSYSRPANQPQHF. CDR3 coding DNA: TGTGCCAGCAGTTATTCGCGGCCGGCCAATCAGCCCCAGCATTTT.

V and J are TRBV28 and TRBJ2-7, with D possibly being TRBD2 (5 bases). The CDR3 length is 13 residues. Germline CDR1 MDHEN, CDR2 SYDVKM. V lost 3 bases and J 9 bases, leaving 15 bases between the germline ends. CDR3: CASSFISGSGQYF. The DNA for the CDR3 is TGTGCCAGCAGTTTCATATCGGGGAGTGGGCAGTACTTC.

The V call is TRBV3-1 (or the pseudogene TRBV3-2), the J call TRBJ1-2; TRBD1 might be the D (6 bases). Between the trimmed V and J ends, which lost 6 bases and 5 bases, there was a span of 19 bases. The CDR3 has 15 residues. Germline V gene lookup returns CDR1 LGHDT and CDR2 YNNKEL (reference sequence). CDR3 protein: CASRGREGVGYGYTF. The CDR3 DNA sequence: TGTGCCAGCAGAGGCCGGGAGGGGGTTGGTTATGGCTACACCTTC.

The chain recombines TRBV2 with TRBJ2-3; a possible D gene is TRBD2 (5 bases). Germline V gene data show CDR1 as SNHLY and CDR2 as FYNNEI. The CDR3 consists of 15 residues. V was clipped by 6 bases and J by 2 bases, with 15 bases between them. The CDR3 nucleotides are TGTGCCAGCAGCGCAAGCGGTTATCACACAGATACGCAGTATTTT. As protein: CASSASGYHTDTQYF.

The chain uses TRBV29-1 and TRBJ1-1; 8 nucleotides align to TRBD1. This CDR3 is built from 13 residues. In germline, CDR1 is SQVTM, CDR2 ANQGSEA. Trimming took 7 bases from V and 0 from J; bases not matched to a gene: 4. The CDR3 reads CSARQGMNTEAFF. In nucleotides, the CDR3 is TGCAGCGCCCGACAGGGGATGAACACTGAAGCTTTCTTT.

V is TRBV4-1 and J is TRBJ1-1, with D hard to call. The CDR3 runs to 11 residues. Germline values: CDR1 MGHRA, CDR2 YSYEKL. The V and J ends lost 6 bases and 7 bases respectively, with 9 bases between them. This CDR3 reads CASRHSGEAFF. CDR3 in DNA: TGCGCCAGCAGGCACTCGGGTGAAGCTTTCTTT.

The rearrangement joins TRBV5-6 to TRBJ2-5, with D hard to call. The V and J ends lost 4 bases and 4 bases respectively, with 5 bases between them. This CDR3 region has 11 residues. CDR1 is SGHDT, CDR2 YYEEEE, per germline. DNA of the CDR3: TGTGCCAGCAGCAAGCTAGAGACCCAGTACTTC. Translating it yields CASSKLETQYF.

The rearrangement links TRBV19 to TRBJ2-1; 9 nucleotides line up with TRBD2. The ends lost 3 bases at V and 6 bases at J; junction bases unmatched: 6. Germline V gene lookup returns CDR1 LNHDA and CDR2 SQIVND (reference sequence). This CDR3 contains 15 residues. The CDR3 sequence is CASSMREGRGNEQFF. For the CDR3, the DNA is TGTGCCAGTAGTATGCGGGAGGGCCGTGGCAATGAGCAGTTCTTC.

The chain combines TRBV3-1 (or the pseudogene TRBV3-2) with TRBJ1-4, with 7 bases that match TRBD1. Germline CDR1 LGHDT, CDR2 YNNKEL (reference sequence). J gave up 8 bases and V 2 bases, and 5 bases lay outside the gene matches. The CDR3 spans 14 residues. This CDR3 is CASSQRTGAEKLFF. DNA of the CDR3: TGTGCCAGCAGCCAAAGGACAGGAGCCGAAAAACTGTTTTTT.

The V and J genes are TRBV7-9 and TRBJ2-2; 10 nucleotides line up with TRBD2. The CDR3 loop spans 14 amino acids. The V gene end was trimmed by 5 bases and the J gene end by 7 bases; junction bases not matched to a gene: 4. Looked up from germline, CDR1 is SEHNR and CDR2 is FQNEAQ (reference sequence). The DNA of the CDR3 is TGTGCCAGCAGCCCCAGCGGGAGGGGCGGGGAGCTGTTTTTT. Encoded protein: CASSPSGRGGELFF.

The chain uses TRBV7-8 and TRBJ1-1; no clear D. The CDR3 runs 14 residues. Germline lookup yields CDR1 SGHVS and CDR2 FQNEAQ. V shed 0 bases and J shed 0 bases, with 5 bases lying between them. The CDR3 is CASSLALLNTEAFF. The CDR3 DNA sequence: TGTGCCAGCAGCTTAGCTCTATTGAACACTGAAGCTTTCTTT.

The V gene is TRBV28, the J gene TRBJ1-2; D not certain. Germline V gene data show CDR1 as MDHEN and CDR2 as SYDVKM. The CDR3 totals 12 residues. V shed 5 bases and J shed 5 bases, with 9 bases lying between them. CDR3 bases: TGTGCCAGCAGTGTCCTAGTTTATGGCTACACCTTC. Amino acids: CASSVLVYGYTF.

This clone was counted between two and nine times. V is TRBV24-1 and J is TRBJ2-2; 7 bases are shared with TRBD1. Germline V CDR1 and CDR2: KGHDR, SFDVKD. This CDR3 has 15 residues. J lost 5 bases, V lost 4 bases, and 6 bases had no gene match. The CDR3 reads CATSDRDRETGELFF. The CDR3 DNA is TGTGCCACCAGTGACAGAGACAGGGAAACCGGGGAGCTGTTTTTT.

The V call is TRBV3-1 (or the pseudogene TRBV3-2), the J call TRBJ2-7, with TRBD2 as a possible D gene (5 bases). The germline gives CDR1 LGHDT, CDR2 YNNKEL (reference sequence). The CDR3 consists of 12 residues. The V end lost 3 bases, the J end lost 2 bases, and 5 bases lay between the germline ends. CDR3 coding DNA: TGTGCCAGCAGCCACGGGGCCTACGAGCAGTACTTC. Residues: CASSHGAYEQYF.